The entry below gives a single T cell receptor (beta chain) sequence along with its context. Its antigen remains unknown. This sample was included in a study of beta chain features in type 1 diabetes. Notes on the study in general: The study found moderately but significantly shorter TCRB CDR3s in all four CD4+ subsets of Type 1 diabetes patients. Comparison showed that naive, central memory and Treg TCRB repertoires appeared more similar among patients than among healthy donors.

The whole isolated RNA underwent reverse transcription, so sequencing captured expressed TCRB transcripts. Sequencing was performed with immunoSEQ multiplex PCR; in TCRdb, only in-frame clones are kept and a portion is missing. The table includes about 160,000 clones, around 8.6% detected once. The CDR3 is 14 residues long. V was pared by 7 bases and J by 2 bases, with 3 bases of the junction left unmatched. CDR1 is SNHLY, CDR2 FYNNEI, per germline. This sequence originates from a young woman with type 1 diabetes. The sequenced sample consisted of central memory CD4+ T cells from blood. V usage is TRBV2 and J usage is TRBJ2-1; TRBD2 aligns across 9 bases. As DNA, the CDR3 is TGTGCCAGCACCCCTAGCGGGACCTACAATGAGCAGTTCTTC. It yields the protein CASTPSGTYNEQFF.